These T cell receptor beta chains were read from a single sample in a study of cytomegalovirus exposure and HLA in healthy donors. Libraries were prepared by immunoSEQ multiplex PCR; TCRdb keeps only in-frame clonotypes and omits some of them. The sample shows some 130,000 clones, about 80% of them seen only once. The material sequenced was PBMCs. These receptor sequences come from a male donor in good health and CMV-seropositive. The CDR3 runs from the conserved cysteine through the conserved F or W. A D gene is named only where the DNA matches it firmly. Rows may omit the clone size; those that give it use once, few, many or a size class.

V: TRBV2
D: .
J: TRBJ1-4
size: .
CDR3: CASSEPGFDANEKLFF
DNA: TGTGCCAGCAGTGAACCGGGGTTTGATGCTAATGAAAAACTGTTTTTT

V: TRBV19
D: .
J: TRBJ1-5
size: .
CDR3: CASMTGTGGNQPQHF
DNA: TGTGCCAGTATGACCGGGACGGGAGGGAATCAGCCCCAGCATTTT

V: TRBV9
D: .
J: TRBJ1-4
size: .
CDR3: CAGGTKLSREVATNEKLFF
DNA: TGTGCCGGGGGGACGAAACTGTCCCGCGAAGTTGCAACTAATGAAAAACTGTTTTTT

V: TRBV11-2
D: TRBD2
J: TRBJ2-3
size: .
CDR3: CASSLVGLAGTGDTQYF
DNA: TGTGCCAGCAGCTTAGTTGGACTAGCGGGAACGGGAGATACGCAGTATTTT

V: TRBV15
D: .
J: TRBJ2-5
size: .
CDR3: CATSGGRVQETQYF
DNA: TGTGCCACCAGCGGCGGGCGGGTCCAAGAGACCCAGTACTTC

V: TRBV11-2
D: .
J: TRBJ1-4
size: .
CDR3: CASSRGGEKLFF
DNA: TGTGCCAGCAGTCGGGGAGGTGAAAAACTGTTTTTT

V: TRBV11-2
D: TRBD1
J: TRBJ2-7
size: .
CDR3: CASSLGFPGQGSYEQYF
DNA: TGTGCCAGCAGCTTAGGTTTCCCGGGACAGGGATCCTACGAGCAGTACTTC

V: TRBV5-1
D: .
J: TRBJ1-4
size: .
CDR3: CASSLVSGANEKLFF
DNA: TGCGCCAGCAGCTTGGTTTCAGGGGCCAATGAAAAACTGTTTTTT

V: TRBV6-4
D: .
J: TRBJ2-1
size: .
CDR3: CASSDGGVEQFF
DNA: TGTGCCAGCAGCGACGGAGGGGTTGAGCAGTTCTTC

V: TRBV6-1
D: .
J: TRBJ2-7
size: .
CDR3: CASRMFTGPYEQYF
DNA: TGTGCCAGCAGAATGTTTACAGGTCCCTACGAGCAGTACTTC

V: TRBV7-2
D: .
J: TRBJ2-2
size: .
CDR3: CASSLEGGGNTGELFF
DNA: TGTGCCAGCAGCTTAGAGGGAGGGGGTAACACCGGGGAGCTGTTTTTT

V: TRBV7-3
D: .
J: TRBJ2-2
size: few
CDR3: CASSLSAGELFF
DNA: TGTGCCAGCAGCCTCTCCGCCGGGGAGCTGTTTTTT

V: TRBV19
D: TRBD2
J: TRBJ2-1
size: .
CDR3: CASGAGGRSYNEQFF
DNA: TGTGCCAGTGGCGCGGGGGGGCGCTCCTACAATGAGCAGTTCTTC

V: TRBV19
D: .
J: TRBJ1-2
size: .
CDR3: CASSMGHRDGTYGYTF
DNA: TGTGCCAGTAGTATGGGACACCGGGACGGAACGTATGGCTACACCTTC

V: TRBV9
D: TRBD1
J: TRBJ2-4
size: .
CDR3: CASSVVSGGDIQYF
DNA: TGTGCCAGCAGCGTAGTTTCAGGGGGTGACATTCAGTACTTC

V: TRBV5-6
D: .
J: TRBJ1-1
size: .
CDR3: CASSLIPGRVLYTEAFF
DNA: TGTGCCAGCAGCTTGATTCCGGGGAGAGTTCTCTACACTGAAGCTTTCTTT

V: TRBV7-2
D: .
J: TRBJ2-7
size: .
CDR3: CASSYVTGGSEQYF
DNA: TGTGCCAGCAGCTATGTAACCGGGGGTAGCGAGCAGTACTTC

V: TRBV6-7
D: TRBD1
J: TRBJ1-5
size: .
CDR3: CASSYSGQGGNQPQHF
DNA: TGTGCCAGCAGTTACTCGGGCCAGGGGGGAAATCAGCCCCAGCATTTT

V: TRBV7-8
D: .
J: TRBJ2-7
size: few
CDR3: CASSLRLSYEQYF
DNA: TGTGCCAGCAGCCTGCGACTGAGCTACGAGCAGTACTTC

V: TRBV19
D: .
J: TRBJ2-7
size: .
CDR3: CASSIPGAGSYEQYF
DNA: TGTGCCAGTAGTATACCAGGGGCCGGATCCTACGAGCAGTACTTC

V: TRBV9
D: TRBD2
J: TRBJ2-1
size: .
CDR3: CASSPRRASGAYNEQFF
DNA: TGTGCCAGCAGCCCCCGACGAGCTAGCGGGGCCTACAATGAGCAGTTCTTC

V: TRBV29-1
D: TRBD2
J: TRBJ2-7
size: .
CDR3: CSVEYGGSPYEQYF
DNA: TGCAGCGTTGAATACGGGGGGTCCCCCTACGAGCAGTACTTC

V: TRBV13
D: TRBD2
J: TRBJ2-7
size: .
CDR3: CASSPPTSGSSYEQYF
DNA: TGTGCCAGCAGCCCTCCAACTAGCGGGAGTTCCTACGAGCAGTACTTC

V: TRBV6-6
D: .
J: TRBJ1-2
size: .
CDR3: CASSEGDGYTF
DNA: TGTGCCAGCAGTGAGGGAGATGGCTACACCTTC

V: TRBV5-1
D: TRBD1
J: TRBJ1-1
size: .
CDR3: CASTLDRMNTEAFF
DNA: TGCGCCAGCACCCTGGACAGGATGAACACTGAAGCTTTCTTT

V: TRBV15
D: .
J: TRBJ1-1
size: .
CDR3: CATSRDRGEAFF
DNA: TGTGCCACCAGCAGAGATAGGGGGGAAGCTTTCTTT

V: TRBV29-1
D: TRBD2
J: TRBJ2-5
size: few
CDR3: CSVDRGGDETQYF
DNA: TGCAGCGTTGATCGGGGAGGGGATGAGACCCAGTACTTC